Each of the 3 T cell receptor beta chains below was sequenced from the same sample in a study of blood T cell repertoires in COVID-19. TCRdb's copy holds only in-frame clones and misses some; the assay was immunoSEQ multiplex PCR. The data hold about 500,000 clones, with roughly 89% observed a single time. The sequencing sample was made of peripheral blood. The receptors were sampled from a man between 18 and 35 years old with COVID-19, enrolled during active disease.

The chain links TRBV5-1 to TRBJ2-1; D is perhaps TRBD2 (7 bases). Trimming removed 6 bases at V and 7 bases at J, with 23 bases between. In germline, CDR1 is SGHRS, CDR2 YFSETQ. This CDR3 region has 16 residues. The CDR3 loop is CASTLIYREGGNEQFF. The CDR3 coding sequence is TGCGCCAGCACGTTGATCTACAGGGAGGGGGGAAATGAGCAGTTCTTC.

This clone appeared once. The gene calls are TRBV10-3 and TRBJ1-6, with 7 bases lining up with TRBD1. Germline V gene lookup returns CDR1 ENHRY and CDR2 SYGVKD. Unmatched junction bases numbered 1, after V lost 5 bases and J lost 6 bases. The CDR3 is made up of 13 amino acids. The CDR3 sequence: CAISRDSNSPLHF. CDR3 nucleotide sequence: TGTGCCATCAGTAGGGACAGTAATTCACCCCTCCACTTT.

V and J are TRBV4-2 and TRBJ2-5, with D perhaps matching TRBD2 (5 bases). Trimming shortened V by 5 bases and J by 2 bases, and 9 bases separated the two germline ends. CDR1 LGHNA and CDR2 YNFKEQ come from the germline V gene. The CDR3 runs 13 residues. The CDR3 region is CASSRTGQETQYF. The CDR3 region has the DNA TGTGCCAGCAGCAGGACTGGACAAGAGACCCAGTACTTC.